One sample yielded the 21 T cell receptor beta chains listed below, sequenced in a study of T cell repertoires in cytomegalovirus infection. TCRdb itself ran the reads through MiXCR, one entry per CDR3 protein. The sample records about 740,000 distinct CDR3 sequences, 35% being singletons. The material sequenced was PBMCs. The receptors shown here come from a human donor in good health (CMV status not recorded). Some clones in this sample may be carry-over from other donors' samples.

This rearrangement joins TRBV19 to TRBJ1-2; D not resolved. V lost 7 bases, J lost 4 bases, and 13 bases lay in between. CDR1 LNHDA and CDR2 SQIVND come from the germline V gene (reference sequence). The CDR3 is 13 residues long. The CDR3 loop is CASTASDLYGYTF. The CDR3 nucleotides read TGTGCCAGTACCGCCTCGGACCTCTATGGCTACACCTTC. The complete variable domain, with remaining parts taken from reference TRBV19 and TRBJ1-2, reads DGGITQSPKYLFRKEGQNVTLSCEQNLNHDAMYWYRQDPGQGLRLIYYSQIVNDFQKGDIAEGYSVSREKKESFPLTVTSAQKNPTAFYLCASTASDLYGYTFGSGTRLTVV.

Of note for this clonotype: No conserved phenylalanine or tryptophan ends this CDR3, so it is likely a read error. J is TRBJ1-3 and V is TRBV7-6, with 10 positions matching TRBD1. Germline V CDR1 and CDR2: SGHVS, FNYEAQ. Trimming removed 5 bases from V and 2 bases from J; junction bases left unmatched: 6. The length of the CDR3 is 16 residues. CDR3 residues: CASSTTGTGAGNTIYC. The CDR3 DNA is TGTGCCAGCAGCACGACCGGGACAGGGGCTGGAAACACCATATATTGT.

V usage is TRBV7-6 and J usage is TRBJ1-2; 7 positions agree with TRBD1. Germline trimming cut 1 base from V and 6 bases from J; bases unmatched to any gene: 17. Germline V gene sequence: CDR1 SGHVS, CDR2 FNYEAQ. This CDR3 region has 18 residues. CDR3 residues: CASSLELMTGTSSNGYTF. CDR3 bases: TGTGCCAGCAGCTTAGAATTGATGACAGGGACCTCTTCTAATGGCTACACCTTC.

The chain recombines TRBV6-1 with TRBJ1-5, with D maybe TRBD1 (5 bases). The V end was cut by 4 bases, the J end by 1 base, with 14 bases between. This CDR3 spans 16 amino acids. Germline CDR1 MNHNS, CDR2 SASEGT. CDR3 nucleotide sequence: TGTGCCAGCAGTGGTAGGGGAGGTACGAGCAATCAGCCCCAGCATTTT. Translating gives CASSGRGGTSNQPQHF.

V is TRBV18 and J is TRBJ2-7, with D tentatively TRBD1 or TRBD2 (5 bases each). Germline lookup yields CDR1 KGHSH and CDR2 LQKENI. This CDR3 comprises 11 residues. The V end was cut by 5 bases, the J end by 6 bases, with 8 bases between. The CDR3 sequence is CASSTGAEQYF. As DNA, the CDR3 is TGTGCCAGCTCAACCGGGGCCGAGCAGTACTTC.

The chain couples TRBV19 to TRBJ2-4; D remains ambiguous. Germline CDR1 and CDR2: LNHDA and SQIVND (reference sequence). Trimming cost V 0 bases and J 0 bases, with 9 bases left between them. The CDR3 contains 16 residues. The CDR3 DNA follows: TGTGCCAGTAGTATAGAACAGCATCTAGCCAAAAACATTCAGTACTTC. As protein: CASSIEQHLAKNIQYF.

The chain joins TRBV6-1 to TRBJ1-1, with a weak D call TRBD1 (5 bases). CDR3 length equals 14 residues. Germline V gene lookup returns CDR1 MNHNS and CDR2 SASEGT. V was pared by 7 bases and J by 3 bases, with 15 bases between. The chain's CDR3 is CASNYEGRHTEAFF. CDR3 in DNA: TGTGCCAGCAATTATGAGGGGAGGCACACTGAAGCTTTCTTT.

V gene TRBV5-1 combines with J gene TRBJ2-3; 10 nucleotides line up with TRBD1. The germline V gene has CDR1 SGHRS and CDR2 YFSETQ. The CDR3 contains 17 residues. J gave up 4 bases and V 0 bases, and 8 bases lay outside the gene matches. In DNA, the CDR3 is TGCGCCAGCAGCTTGGTCAGGGGGACAGGGGTCCCAGATACGCAGTATTTT. This translates into CASSLVRGTGVPDTQYF.

The chain uses TRBV12-3 or TRBV12-4 and TRBJ2-1; weak D call: TRBD2 (6 bases). CDR3 length equals 17 residues. Trimming removed 2 bases from V and 2 bases from J, with 16 bases in between. The CDR3: CASSLSSETGAYNEQFF. CDR3 DNA sequence: TGTGCCAGCAGTTTATCGAGCGAGACGGGGGCCTACAATGAGCAGTTCTTC.

The V gene is TRBV7-8, the J gene TRBJ2-1; 7 bases match TRBD1. Per germline, CDR1 SGHVS and CDR2 FQNEAQ. The trim removed 4 bases at V and 4 bases at J, leaving 7 bases unmatched. The CDR3 runs to 15 residues. Here the CDR3 reads CASSYEGQKYNEQFF. For the CDR3, the DNA is TGTGCCAGCAGCTATGAGGGACAGAAGTACAATGAGCAGTTCTTC.

In its sample, this clonotype was seen a few times. The DNA for the CDR3 is TGTGCCAGCAGCTTATTGCCCGACGCGACAACGCAGTATTTT. Translating gives CASSLLPDATTQYF. The chain is built from TRBV7-3 and TRBJ2-3; no definite D call. Germline CDR1 and CDR2: SGHTA and FQGTGA. Deletions cut 2 bases from V and 9 bases from J, with 15 bases between. CDR3 length: 14 residues.

The CDR3 DNA reads TGTGCCAGTAGTACCGACAGCAGGGCAGCCTATGGCTACACCTTC. Residues: CASSTDSRAAYGYTF. The chain employs TRBV19 and TRBJ1-2; possible D gene TRBD1, 5 bases. V lost 4 bases and J lost 4, with 16 bases in between. Germline assignment: CDR1 LNHDA and CDR2 SQIVND (reference sequence). This CDR3 is 15 amino acids long.

This clonotype was counted a few times. The V gene is TRBV10-3, the J gene TRBJ2-1; D not certain. The CDR3 has 13 amino acids. Trimming shortened V by 4 bases and J by 4 bases, and 8 bases separated the two germline ends. CDR1 and CDR2 (germline): ENHRY, SYGVKD. The CDR3 DNA follows: TGTGCCATCAGTGCGTTTGAATACAATGAGCAGTTCTTC. Translated, it gives CAISAFEYNEQFF.

The chain uses TRBV28 and TRBJ1-5; no reliable D call. Per the germline V gene, CDR1 is MDHEN and CDR2 is SYDVKM. CDR3 length: 12 residues. With 6 bases removed from V and 8 bases from J, the gap between germline ends came to 11 bases. The CDR3 nucleotides read TGTGCCAGCAGCAGGCCTGGGGAGCCCCAGCATTTT. It translates to CASSRPGEPQHF. Together with reference TRBV28 and TRBJ1-5, the CDR3 gives the full variable domain: DVKVTQSSRYLVKRTGEKVFLECVQDMDHENMFWYRQDPGLGLRLIYFSYDVKMKEKGDIPEGYSVSREKKERFSLILESASTNQTSMYLCASSRPGEPQHFGDGTRLSIL.

The V call is TRBV6-1, the J call TRBJ1-1, with 7 bases fitting TRBD1. The CDR3 runs 12 residues. J lost 8 bases, V lost 6 bases, and 6 bases had no gene match. Germline CDR1 is MNHNS and CDR2 is SASEGT. DNA of the CDR3: TGTGCCAGCAGGACAGGGCAGGGAGAAGCTTTCTTT. It is translated as CASRTGQGEAFF.

This clonotype appeared a few times. The CDR3 coding sequence is TGTGCCAGCAGCTTCAACGGAAACACCATATATTTT. Translating it yields CASSFNGNTIYF. This chain joins TRBV11-3 and TRBJ1-3, with no clear D. V lost 3 bases and J lost 4, with 4 bases in between. This CDR3 is 12 amino acids long. Germline CDR1 SGHNT, CDR2 YENEEA.

Comments on this clonotype: One end of the junction fails to match germline, which may point to a read error. V and J are TRBV12-3 or TRBV12-4 and TRBJ1-2; the D is unclear. This CDR3 region has 15 residues. The CDR3 loop is CASCLEFRDNYGYTF. CDR3 DNA sequence: TGTGCCAGCTGTTTAGAGTTCCGAGACAACTATGGCTACACCTTC.

To note about this clonotype: This may be a read error, as it is one base from a much larger clone. This rearrangement joins TRBV7-6 to TRBJ2-7; 8 bases agree with TRBD1. CDR3 size: 16 residues. The junction had 14 bases not matched to a gene; V was cut back by 1 base and J by 9 bases. Germline V gene sequence: CDR1 SGHVS, CDR2 FNYEAQ. The CDR3 DNA follows: TGTGCCAGCAGCTTAGTAGGGCCCTCAGGGGGCCACGGGCAGTACTTC. Translation gives CASSLVGPSGGHGQYF.

The chain is built from TRBV5-1 and TRBJ2-1; 10 bases fit TRBD2. The junction had 6 bases not matched to a gene; V was cut back by 3 bases and J by 3 bases. Per germline, CDR1 SGHRS and CDR2 YFSETQ. The CDR3 length is 16 residues. For the CDR3, the DNA is TGCGCCAGCAGCTCGGGACTAGCGAGTATCTACAATGAGCAGTTCTTC. Translated: CASSSGLASIYNEQFF.

The sample holds a few counts of this clonotype. The CDR3 DNA is TGTGCCAGCAGCCCACCGCGGACAGGCTACGAGCAGTACTTC. This translates into CASSPPRTGYEQYF. V and J are TRBV7-9 and TRBJ2-7; 7 positions agree with TRBD1. J gave up 3 bases and V 5 bases, and 7 bases lay outside the gene matches. From germline, CDR1 is SEHNR and CDR2 FQNEAQ (reference sequence). CDR3 length: 14 residues.

Remarks on this clonotype: A junction boundary mismatches the germline segment, possibly from a read error. The genes are TRBV7-9 and TRBJ1-1; D may be TRBD1 (6 bases). This CDR3 comprises 14 residues. The germline gives CDR1 SEHNR, CDR2 FQNEAQ (reference sequence). This CDR3 reads CASSPSPGDTEDFF. CDR3 sequence (DNA): TGTGCCAGCAGCCCTTCCCCAGGGGACACTGAAGATTTCTTT.